These 29 T cell receptor beta chains originate from one sample sequenced in a study of Ad26.COV2.S vaccination and SARS-CoV-2 variants. Described treatment: around 19 received Ad26.COV2.S at low or high dose, single or two shots; five or six received placebo; per-sample allocation not given. After the first vaccine or placebo injection, samples were drawn on day 63. The table came from immunoSEQ multiplex PCR; TCRdb's copy has only in-frame clones and leaves some out. The sample has some 340,000 clones, around four fifths seen once. The sequences come from peripheral blood, collected in a trial of Ad26.COV2.S vaccine versus placebo. The receptor set was obtained from a person between 18 and 65 years old who received the Ad26.COV2.S COVID-19 vaccine or a placebo.

There are a few counts of this clone. The chain joins TRBV14 to TRBJ2-5; D remains ambiguous. CDR1 is SGHDN, CDR2 FVKESK, per germline. The CDR3 is made up of 16 amino acids. V was trimmed by 0 bases and J by 1 base, leaving 12 bases between them. Here the CDR3 reads CASSQEVGIFQETQYF. The CDR3 DNA reads as TGTGCCAGCAGCCAAGAGGTTGGGATTTTCCAAGAGACCCAGTACTTC.

Turning to this clone: The same CDR3 can be traced to other DNA sequences in this sample. This sequence joins TRBV27 and TRBJ2-7, with TRBD1 matching 10 bases. CDR3 length: 15 amino acids. V shed 5 bases and J 1 base; nucleotides not matched to a gene: 5. Germline V CDR1 and CDR2: MNHEY, SMNVEV (reference sequence). The DNA for the CDR3 is TGTGCCAGCAGTACTCGGGACAGGGGATCCTACGAGCAGTACTTC. This codes for CASSTRDRGSYEQYF.

The chain uses TRBV6-2 or TRBV6-3 and TRBJ1-2; a possible D gene is TRBD1 (5 bases). Between the trimmed V and J ends, which lost 2 bases and 4 bases, there was a span of 11 bases. The CDR3 has 14 residues. CDR1 and CDR2 (germline): MNHEY, SVGEGT. The CDR3 coding sequence is TGTGCCAGCAGTTACGGCCTGGGGGTCTATGGCTACACCTTC. Translating gives CASSYGLGVYGYTF.

This sequence joins TRBV19 and TRBJ1-5, with 7 nucleotides matching TRBD1. CDR3 length: 15 residues. V shed 3 bases, J shed 2 bases, and the junction held 4 bases outside the gene matches. Per germline, CDR1 LNHDA and CDR2 SQIVND (reference sequence). CDR3 DNA: TGTGCCAGTAGTATCGGGACAGTTGGCAATCAGCCCCAGCATTTT. Its protein product is CASSIGTVGNQPQHF.

The chain uses TRBV24-1 and TRBJ2-5, with D maybe TRBD1 (5 bases). The CDR3 is made up of 17 amino acids. Germline CDR1 KGHDR, CDR2 SFDVKD. Trimming took off 4 bases at V and 4 bases at J, with 21 bases between the two ends. The CDR3 nucleotides read TGTGCCACCAGTGACTCCAAATTATGGCAGGGTCCAGAGACCCAGTACTTC. Its protein is CATSDSKLWQGPETQYF.

The chain couples TRBV11-2 to TRBJ2-2; D is unresolved. The CDR3 is 15 residues long. Between the trimmed V and J ends, which lost 3 bases and 2 bases, there was a span of 10 bases. Looked up from germline, CDR1 is SGHAT and CDR2 is FQNNGV. Here the CDR3 DNA reads TGTGCCAGCAGCTTGTCGGGTCTTAACACCGGGGAGCTGTTTTTT. Amino acids: CASSLSGLNTGELFF.

The chain uses TRBV19 and TRBJ1-3, with D uncertain. Trimming left V 9 bases short and J 0 bases short, with 15 bases between. This CDR3 comprises 15 residues. Germline V CDR1 and CDR2: LNHDA, SQIVND (reference sequence). CDR3 bases: TGTGCCAGCAACGTGGAGGCGAGCTCTGGAAACACCATATATTTT. It encodes CASNVEASSGNTIYF.

The chain is built from TRBV24-1 and TRBJ2-2; 14 bases align to TRBD2. Trimming cost V 5 bases and J 1 base; bases outside gene matches: 11. The CDR3 consists of 20 residues. Germline V gives CDR1 KGHDR, CDR2 SFDVKD. CDR3 nucleotides: TGTGCCACCAGTGGACCTCCGGGACTAGCGGGGGAAGGGAACACCGGGGAGCTGTTTTTT. This codes for CATSGPPGLAGEGNTGELFF.

The genes are TRBV7-2 and TRBJ2-7; perhaps D is TRBD1 or TRBD2 (5 bases each). CDR3 length: 13 residues. CDR1 is SGHTA, CDR2 FQGNSA, per germline. Trimming took 1 base from V and 6 from J, leaving 10 bases between them. The CDR3 region is CASSLVGTIEQYF. In nucleotides, the CDR3 is TGTGCCAGCAGCTTAGTTGGGACGATCGAGCAGTACTTC. The full variable domain, completed using reference TRBV7-2 and TRBJ2-7, is GAGVSQSPSNKVTEKGKDVELRCDPISGHTALYWYRQSLGQGLEFLIYFQGNSAPDKSGLPSDRFSAERTGGSVSTLTIQRTQQEDSAVYLCASSLVGTIEQYFGPGTRLTVT.

CDR3 region: CAVGDGYGYTF. CDR3 nucleotide sequence: TGTGCCGTAGGGGACGGATATGGCTACACCTTC. The J gene is TRBJ1-2, the V gene TRBV12-3 or TRBV12-4, with a weak D call TRBD1 (5 bases). V lost 11 bases to trimming and J lost 5 bases, with 12 bases between them. CDR3 length equals 11 residues.

The V and J genes are TRBV30 and TRBJ2-3; D assignment may be TRBD1 or TRBD2 (6 bases each). V dropped 4 bases and J dropped 2 bases, with 10 bases sitting between them. The CDR3 contains 13 residues. Germline-derived CDR1 and CDR2 are GTSNPN and SVGIG (reference sequence). CDR3: CAWISGATDTQYF. Written as DNA, the CDR3 is TGTGCCTGGATATCGGGGGCCACAGATACGCAGTATTTT. The full variable domain, rest sourced from reference TRBV30 and TRBJ2-3, is SQTIHQWPATLVQPVGSPLSLECTVEGTSNPNLYWYRQAAGRGLQLLFYSVGIGQISSEVPQNLSASRPQDRQFILSSKKLLLSDSGFYLCAWISGATDTQYFGPGTRLTVL.

This clone has just one count. The gene calls are TRBV6-5 and TRBJ2-1; 7 bases are a match to TRBD1. The CDR3 has 15 amino acids. The germline V gene has CDR1 MNHEY and CDR2 SVGAGI. With V trimmed by 9 bases and J by 2 bases, 10 bases remained unmatched. The CDR3 nucleotides are TGTGCCAGTTTCGGGCCGGGGACAGCCTACAATGAGCAGTTCTTC. Its translation: CASFGPGTAYNEQFF.

The chain joins TRBV7-2 to TRBJ2-5, with 9 bases fitting TRBD2. Germline loops: CDR1 SGHTA, CDR2 FQGNSA. J gave up 5 bases and V 1 base, and 8 bases lay outside the gene matches. The length of the CDR3 is 16 residues. The CDR3 loop is CASSLVIAGGVETQYF. CDR3 bases: TGTGCCAGCAGCTTAGTTATCGCGGGGGGGGTGGAGACCCAGTACTTC.

The chain links TRBV7-9 to TRBJ2-3; maybe TRBD1 (6 bases). This CDR3 comprises 16 residues. The germline V and J ends were trimmed by 5 bases and 1 base, with 16 bases remaining between them. The germline CDR1 and CDR2 sequences are SEHNR and FQNEAQ (reference sequence). CDR3 sequence: CASSQFRGAGTDTQYF. As DNA, the CDR3 is TGTGCCAGCAGCCAGTTCAGGGGAGCGGGCACAGATACGCAGTATTTT.

The chain is built from TRBV9 and TRBJ1-5; possibly TRBD1 for D (6 bases). V shed 0 bases and J shed 1 base, with 14 bases lying between them. This CDR3 has 17 amino acids. The V gene's germline CDR1 is SGDLS and CDR2 YYNGEE. The CDR3 nucleotides read TGTGCCAGCAGCGTAGTTTGGGGGCGAAGAAGCAATCAGCCCCAGCATTTT. Amino acid sequence: CASSVVWGRRSNQPQHF.

The V call is TRBV2, the J call TRBJ1-3; unclear D gene. Trimming took 3 bases from V and 0 from J, leaving 6 bases between them. Germline assignment: CDR1 SNHLY and CDR2 FYNNEI. The CDR3 is 14 amino acids. The CDR3 loop is CASSEASSGNTIYF. The CDR3 DNA reads TGTGCCAGCAGTGAGGCAAGCTCTGGAAACACCATATATTTT.

This clone has a single count. The V call is TRBV7-2, the J call TRBJ1-5; the match to TRBD1 covers 11 bases. The CDR3 sequence is 15 residues long. V gave up 3 bases and J gave up 6 bases; unmatched junction bases: 4. Germline V CDR1 and CDR2: SGHTA, FQGNSA. CDR3 nucleotides: TGTGCCAGCAGCTTTAGGACAGGGGGCCCTCAGCCCCAGCATTTT. As protein: CASSFRTGGPQPQHF.

CDR3 sequence (DNA): TGCGCCAGCAGGTTCCGGGACAAAGAGACCCAGTACTTC. Its translation is CASRFRDKETQYF. This chain uses TRBV5-1 with TRBJ2-5; possibly TRBD1 for D (6 bases). CDR3 size: 13 residues. V was clipped by 5 bases and J by 3 bases, with 11 bases between them. Per the germline V gene, CDR1 is SGHRS and CDR2 is YFSETQ.

Notes on this clone: Relative to the germline gene, one junction end is altered; a read error may explain this. This rearrangement joins TRBV19 to TRBJ1-4; D unclear. CDR1 and CDR2 (germline): LNHDA, SQIVND (reference sequence). The length of the CDR3 is 13 residues. The CDR3 bases are TGTGCCAGTAGTCTAGATTTGGCCTCCCAACTGTTTTTT. Residues: CASSLDLASQLFF.

The genes are TRBV9 and TRBJ2-7; 10 bases fit TRBD1. V was clipped by 0 bases and J by 3 bases; unmatched bases: 9. This CDR3 region has 17 residues. The germline V gene has CDR1 SGDLS and CDR2 YYNGEE. This CDR3 is CASSVGPHRDRGYEQYF. CDR3 in DNA: TGTGCCAGCAGCGTAGGGCCCCACCGGGACAGGGGCTACGAGCAGTACTTC.

V and J are TRBV14 and TRBJ1-2; TRBD1 agrees at 7 bases. V lost 5 bases, J lost 1 base, and 16 bases stayed unmatched. Germline CDR1 SGHDN, CDR2 FVKESK. The CDR3 totals 18 residues. The CDR3, as DNA: TGTGCCAGCAGCTCCCACCTCAGACAGGGTCGTCGTAACTATGGCTACACCTTC. This sequence encodes CASSSHLRQGRRNYGYTF.

The gene calls are TRBV6-5 and TRBJ1-3, with 7 bases matching TRBD1. This CDR3 has 14 amino acids. The germline CDR1 and CDR2 sequences are MNHEY and SVGAGI. The junction had 6 bases not matched to a gene; V was cut back by 4 bases and J by 6 bases. The CDR3 region has the DNA TGTGCCAGCAGTTCGCCCGGGACAGAAAACACCATATATTTT. The encoded protein is CASSSPGTENTIYF.

This clone showed up just once. The chain employs TRBV19 and TRBJ1-6; TRBD1 is a possible D gene (5 bases). V was cut by 1 base and J by 9 bases, with 10 bases left in between. From germline, CDR1 is LNHDA and CDR2 SQIVND (reference sequence). The CDR3 is 14 amino acids. The CDR3 nucleotides read TGTGCCAGTAGTATAGGGGGGATTGCTTCACCCCTCCACTTT. It encodes CASSIGGIASPLHF.

The V call is TRBV7-9, the J call TRBJ1-4; the D gene is possibly TRBD1 (6 bases). V lost 5 bases to trimming and J lost 7 bases, with 17 bases between them. This CDR3 has 15 amino acids. From germline, CDR1 is SEHNR and CDR2 FQNEAQ (reference sequence). The CDR3 coding sequence is TGTGCCAGCAGCCCCAACAGGGACGGGGTTGAAAAACTGTTTTTT. This codes for CASSPNRDGVEKLFF.

The rearrangement uses TRBV28 and TRBJ1-5; the D gene is possibly TRBD1 (5 bases). This CDR3 has 17 amino acids. Germline CDR1 and CDR2: MDHEN and SYDVKM. V was cut by 4 bases and J by 0 bases, with 16 bases left in between. CDR3 DNA: TGTGCCAGCAGTTCCGACCGGGACGGGTATAGCAATCAGCCCCAGCATTTT. Residues: CASSSDRDGYSNQPQHF.

The genes are TRBV4-1 and TRBJ1-6; D may be TRBD1 (5 bases). The V gene's germline CDR1 is MGHRA and CDR2 YSYEKL. V lost 3 bases, J lost 5 bases, and 14 bases lay in between. The CDR3 runs to 16 residues. CDR3 protein: CASSHTVGPNNSPLHF. The CDR3 DNA reads as TGCGCCAGCAGCCATACTGTGGGACCTAATAATTCACCCCTCCACTTT.

The rearrangement joins TRBV12-3 or TRBV12-4 to TRBJ1-3; D unclear. The V and J ends lost 10 bases and 1 base respectively, with 5 bases between them. The CDR3 runs to 11 residues. CDR3 region: CAILSGNTIYF. The CDR3 region has the DNA TGTGCCATCCTTTCTGGAAACACCATATATTTT.

The V gene is TRBV30, the J gene TRBJ2-2; D uncertain. CDR1 and CDR2 (germline): GTSNPN, SVGIG (reference sequence). The CDR3 runs to 13 residues. V was cut by 0 bases and J by 5 bases, with 7 bases left in between. The DNA of the CDR3 is TGTGCCTGGAGTGTACAGACTACCGGGGAGCTGTTTTTT. Translation gives CAWSVQTTGELFF.

This chain joins TRBV13 and TRBJ2-7; possible D gene TRBD2, 6 bases. Trimming took 5 bases from V and 2 from J, leaving 16 bases between them. There are 15 residues in the CDR3. Germline V gene lookup returns CDR1 PRHDT and CDR2 FYEKMQ (reference sequence). As DNA, the CDR3 is TGTGCCAGCAGCGCAGGACTGGGGGGAGCCTACGAGCAGTACTTC. Encoded protein: CASSAGLGGAYEQYF.